What follows is one T cell receptor (beta chain) and its context. Antigen unknown. The PCR contained 60 Vbeta and 13 Jbeta primers. Clones were read by immunoSEQ multiplex PCR, and TCRdb kept only the in-frame ones, dropping some. The sample yields 64,000 or so clones, approximately 85% seen once. With 0 bases removed from V and 2 bases from J, the gap between germline ends came to 7 bases. CDR1 is SGHRS and CDR2 is YFSETQ in the germline V gene. The CDR3 sequence is 14 residues long. These data belong to a study of cytomegalovirus exposure and HLA in healthy donors. Nominal health characterized the donors when sampled, though unrecorded immune exposures were likely. Study-wide points: TCR association rates varied by HLA locus in a later analysis, with DRB1 highest and HLA-C lowest.

The sequence was collected from a female donor in good health and CMV-seronegative. The chain couples TRBV5-1 to TRBJ2-3, with D possibly TRBD2 on 5 matching bases. Sequencing was done on a sample of PBMCs. The CDR3 reads CASSLGGYTDTQYF. DNA for the CDR3: TGCGCCAGCAGCTTGGGCGGGTACACAGATACGCAGTATTTT.